These 21 T cell receptor beta chains were all obtained from the same sample, sequenced in a study of blood T cell repertoires in COVID-19. The method was immunoSEQ multiplex PCR; TCRdb's version includes in-frame clones alone and lacks a portion of them. This sample has 170,000 or so clones, with roughly 86% found just once. Material: peripheral blood. The receptors derive from a man aged 40-50 years with active or convalescent COVID-19.

The genes are TRBV11-2 and TRBJ2-5, with D maybe TRBD2 (7 bases). The V end was cut by 5 bases, the J end by 3 bases, with 13 bases between. Germline CDR1 reads SGHAT; CDR2 reads FQNNGV. The CDR3 covers 14 residues. In DNA form, the CDR3 reads TGTGCCAGCAGCACGGGGGGCGACGAAGAGACCCAGTACTTC. This encodes CASSTGGDEETQYF.

The rearrangement joins TRBV13 to TRBJ2-7; D not certain. V lost 5 bases and J lost 9, with 17 bases in between. In germline, CDR1 is PRHDT, CDR2 FYEKMQ (reference sequence). The CDR3 is 13 amino acids. The CDR3 is CASSEIPGNVQYF. CDR3 DNA sequence: TGTGCCAGCAGCGAGATACCTGGTAACGTGCAGTACTTC.

The chain has TRBV4-2 and TRBJ2-3; D gene unclear. The V and J ends lost 1 base and 0 bases respectively, with 8 bases between them. From germline, CDR1 is LGHNA and CDR2 YNFKEQ. The CDR3 consists of 15 residues. DNA for the CDR3: TGTGCCAGCAGCCAAGCCCCCCATAGCACAGATACGCAGTATTTT. Its translation is CASSQAPHSTDTQYF.

The V and J genes are TRBV9 and TRBJ2-2, with 8 positions matching TRBD1. Germline V CDR1 and CDR2: SGDLS, YYNGEE. With V trimmed by 3 bases and J by 2 bases, 3 bases remained unmatched. This CDR3 contains 15 residues. For the CDR3, the DNA is TGTGCCAGCAGCGAGGGACAGGTTAACACCGGGGAGCTGTTTTTT. This sequence encodes CASSEGQVNTGELFF.

V usage is TRBV5-1 and J usage is TRBJ2-5; 11 bases line up with TRBD2. This CDR3 contains 17 residues. Germline V gene lookup returns CDR1 SGHRS and CDR2 YFSETQ. V shed 0 bases and J 4 bases; nucleotides not matched to a gene: 8. In DNA, the CDR3 is TGCGCCAGCAGCTTGGCGGCTAGCGGGGGGCTGGCAGAGACCCAGTACTTC. Translated: CASSLAASGGLAETQYF.

The V call is TRBV19, the J call TRBJ1-1; possible D gene TRBD1, 5 bases. Germline-derived CDR1 and CDR2 are LNHDA and SQIVND (reference sequence). V shed 4 bases and J shed 7 bases, with 13 bases lying between them. The CDR3 loop spans 13 amino acids. CDR3 sequence (DNA): TGTGCCAGTAGTAACCGGGGAGGGGATGAAGCTTTCTTT. Its protein product is CASSNRGGDEAFF. Using reference TRBV19 and TRBJ1-1 for the parts outside the CDR3, the full variable domain is DGGITQSPKYLFRKEGQNVTLSCEQNLNHDAMYWYRQDPGQGLRLIYYSQIVNDFQKGDIAEGYSVSREKKESFPLTVTSAQKNPTAFYLCASSNRGGDEAFFGQGTRLTVV.

The rearrangement uses TRBV4-1 and TRBJ2-7; D is uncertain. The germline CDR1 and CDR2 sequences are MGHRA and YSYEKL. V was pared by 1 base and J by 0 bases, with 7 bases between. This CDR3 is 14 amino acids long. CDR3 coding DNA: TGCGCCAGCAGCCAAGGGCACCGCTCCTACGAGCAGTACTTC. This sequence encodes CASSQGHRSYEQYF.

CDR3 coding DNA: TGTGCCAGCAGTGAAAGTTGGGACAGCTTCTATGGCTACACCTTC. This codes for CASSESWDSFYGYTF. The rearrangement uses TRBV6-1 and TRBJ1-2; 7 bases line up with TRBD1. Trimming removed 2 bases from V and 4 bases from J; junction bases left unmatched: 7. The germline gives CDR1 MNHNS, CDR2 SASEGT. This CDR3 spans 15 amino acids.

The table lists this clone with a count of one. The genes are TRBV6-6 and TRBJ2-3, with TRBD2 identical over 12 bases. The CDR3 is 18 amino acids. Germline values: CDR1 MNHNY, CDR2 SVGAGI (reference sequence). Unmatched junction bases numbered 9, after V lost 5 bases and J lost 0 bases. CDR3 coding DNA: TGTGCCAGCAGTCACACTAGCGGGGGGAAGTCTAGCACAGATACGCAGTATTTT. This translates into CASSHTSGGKSSTDTQYF.

The V gene is TRBV7-2, the J gene TRBJ2-5, with D tentatively TRBD2 (5 bases). V was cut by 1 base and J by 4 bases, with 13 bases left in between. Germline values: CDR1 SGHTA, CDR2 FQGNSA. This CDR3 contains 15 residues. In DNA form, the CDR3 reads TGTGCCAGCAGCTTAGTATATGGAGGAACAGAGACCCAGTACTTC. Amino acids: CASSLVYGGTETQYF. Variable domain in full (rest from reference TRBV7-2 and TRBJ2-5): GAGVSQSPSNKVTEKGKDVELRCDPISGHTALYWYRQSLGQGLEFLIYFQGNSAPDKSGLPSDRFSAERTGGSVSTLTIQRTQQEDSAVYLCASSLVYGGTETQYFGPGTRLLVL.

The V gene is TRBV7-2, the J gene TRBJ1-2; 10 nucleotides agree with TRBD1. CDR1 and CDR2 (germline): SGHTA, FQGNSA. CDR3 length: 13 amino acids. Trimming removed 2 bases from V and 7 bases from J; junction bases left unmatched: 1. The DNA for the CDR3 is TGTGCCAGCAGCTTATGGGACAGGGGTGGCTACACCTTC. Translating gives CASSLWDRGGYTF.

The genes are TRBV5-1 and TRBJ1-1; TRBD1 might be the D (6 bases). Looked up from germline, CDR1 is SGHRS and CDR2 is YFSETQ. The CDR3 loop spans 14 amino acids. V was trimmed by 8 bases and J by 1 base, leaving 15 bases between them. CDR3 region: CASYGGTTNTEAFF. The DNA of the CDR3 is TGCGCCAGTTACGGGGGGACAACGAACACTGAAGCTTTCTTT.

This chain connects TRBV28 to TRBJ1-2, with 7 bases fitting TRBD1. The V and J ends lost 3 bases and 4 bases, in that order; junction bases with no gene match: 14. The V gene's germline CDR1 is MDHEN and CDR2 SYDVKM. The CDR3 is 17 amino acids. The DNA of the CDR3 is TGTGCCAGCAGTTTTCCGGAGGGGGCAGGTGACTTCTATGGCTACACCTTC. Protein: CASSFPEGAGDFYGYTF.

The genes are TRBV18 and TRBJ1-1; D perhaps matches TRBD1 (5 bases). Trimming stripped 8 bases from V and 6 bases from J, with 13 bases between. Per germline, CDR1 KGHSH and CDR2 LQKENI. The CDR3 is 12 residues long. CDR3 sequence: CASADRFAEAFF. CDR3 DNA: TGTGCCAGCGCAGACAGATTTGCTGAAGCTTTCTTT.

This chain links TRBV15 with TRBJ2-6; no clear D. V lost 4 bases and J lost 2, with 3 bases in between. There are 13 residues in the CDR3. Per the germline V gene, CDR1 is LNHNV and CDR2 is YYDKDF (reference sequence). CDR3 sequence (DNA): TGTGCCACCAGCACGGCTGGGGCCAACGTCCTGACTTTC. Encoded protein: CATSTAGANVLTF.

The chain employs TRBV7-3 and TRBJ2-1; 11 bases match TRBD2. Germline loops: CDR1 SGHTA, CDR2 FQGTGA. The CDR3 covers 14 residues. V lost 4 bases and J lost 13; bases outside the gene matches: 9. The CDR3 sequence is CASSSRPGLADQFF. The CDR3 DNA follows: TGTGCCAGCAGCTCGCGCCCGGGACTAGCGGATCAGTTCTTC.

The chain links TRBV6-1 to TRBJ1-1; 8 nucleotides line up with TRBD1. The CDR3 sequence is 16 residues long. With V trimmed by 1 base and J by 0 bases, 4 bases remained unmatched. Germline-derived CDR1 and CDR2 are MNHNS and SASEGT. The CDR3, as DNA: TGTGCCAGCAGTGAAGGGACAGGGCAATTGAACACTGAAGCTTTCTTT. The encoded protein is CASSEGTGQLNTEAFF.

This chain uses TRBV7-2 with TRBJ2-3; a weak D match, TRBD2 (5 bases). V dropped 4 bases and J dropped 5 bases, with 22 bases sitting between them. Germline V gene data show CDR1 as SGHTA and CDR2 as FQGNSA. The CDR3 spans 17 residues. The CDR3 bases are TGTGCCAGCAGCTACAGAGGCGGGCGCTTGCTAGGAGATACGCAGTATTTT. Its protein product is CASSYRGGRLLGDTQYF.

The chain uses TRBV10-3 and TRBJ1-2; a possible D gene is TRBD1 (5 bases). The CDR3 has 14 amino acids. Germline V gene sequence: CDR1 ENHRY, CDR2 SYGVKD. Between the trimmed V and J ends, which lost 6 bases and 6 bases, there was a span of 17 bases. CDR3 protein: CAIRDPGRDHGYTF. CDR3 sequence (DNA): TGTGCCATCAGAGACCCCGGGAGGGACCATGGCTACACCTTC.

This clone was found a few times. The chain couples TRBV6-7 to TRBJ1-2; weak D call: TRBD1 (5 bases). Being an ORF, TRBV6-7 has a function that is uncertain. The germline V and J ends were trimmed by 8 bases and 8 bases, with 6 bases remaining between them. The CDR3 has 9 amino acids. The DNA for the CDR3 is TGTGCCAGCGGACAAGGCTACACCTTC. It translates to CASGQGYTF.

The DNA of the CDR3 is TGTGCTAGTGGTCCGGGCCCAGGGACGCAGTATTTT. The encoded protein is CASGPGPGTQYF. The chain combines TRBV12-5 with TRBJ2-3, with D tentatively TRBD1 (5 bases). Germline V gene sequence: CDR1 LGHNT, CDR2 FRNRAP. This CDR3 has 12 residues. Deletions cut 5 bases from V and 9 bases from J, with 12 bases between.